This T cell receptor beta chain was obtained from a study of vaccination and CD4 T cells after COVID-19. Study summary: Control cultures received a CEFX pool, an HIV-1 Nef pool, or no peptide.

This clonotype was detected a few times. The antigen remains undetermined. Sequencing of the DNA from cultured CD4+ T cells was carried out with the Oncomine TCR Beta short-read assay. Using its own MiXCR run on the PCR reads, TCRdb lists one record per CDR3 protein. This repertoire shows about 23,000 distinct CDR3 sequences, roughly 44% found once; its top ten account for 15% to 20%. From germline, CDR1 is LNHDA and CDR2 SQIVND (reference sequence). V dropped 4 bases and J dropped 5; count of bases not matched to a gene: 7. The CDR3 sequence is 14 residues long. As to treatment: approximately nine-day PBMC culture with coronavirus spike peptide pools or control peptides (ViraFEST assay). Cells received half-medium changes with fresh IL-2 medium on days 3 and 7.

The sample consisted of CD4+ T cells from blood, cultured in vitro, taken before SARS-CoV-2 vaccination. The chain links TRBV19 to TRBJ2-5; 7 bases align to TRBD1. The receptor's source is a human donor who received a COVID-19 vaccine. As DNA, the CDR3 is TGTGCCAGTAGTAGAGACAGGGAGCGGGAGACCCAGTACTTC. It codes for CASSRDRERETQYF.